This TCR beta chain derives from a study of blood T cells in healthy people across ages. V dropped 0 bases and J dropped 3 bases, with 17 bases sitting between them. Germline CDR1 is LGHNA and CDR2 is YSLEER. The CDR3 is 17 residues long. The sample holds a few counts of this clonotype. It was with a sample-barcoded 5' primer and a J-beta primer mix that a second PCR of about 6 to 12 cycles was run. TCRdb re-derived calls from the 5' RACE reads in MiXCR, one entry per CDR3 protein. This sample has some 1.5 million distinct CDR3 sequences, with roughly 43% found just once. This receptor was identified in a woman aged 18-29 years in good health. The material sequenced was blood. This chain joins TRBV4-3 and TRBJ1-2, with D possibly TRBD1 on 6 matching bases. The CDR3 spells CASSQDGRGEGYYGYTF. The CDR3 DNA reads TGCGCCAGCAGCCAAGATGGCAGGGGAGAAGGGTACTATGGCTACACCTTC.